This record looks at one TCR beta chain sequence and its context. Its antigen is not identified. This record comes from a study of T cell responses to AZD1222 COVID-19 vaccine. Study in general: The analysis combined second doses at about 4 or about 12 weeks. Study-wide points: Most donors were white British, females outnumbered males, and clonal diversity was possibly underestimated. As reported, nearly half of all spike-specific TCRs target variant regions that are unmutated. Repertoire samples came only from after the peak T cell response.

Assay used: immunoSEQ multiplex PCR; TCRdb lists only in-frame clones, some missing. The sample holds 100,000 to 150,000 clones; 93% are singletons and the top ten take 4.5% to 6%. This CDR3 is 14 amino acids long. V lost 7 bases and J lost 1, with 10 bases in between. CDR1 is LNHDA, CDR2 SQIVND, per germline (reference sequence). The sequence was collected from an adult in good health. Material: peripheral blood, obtained on day 0 of AZD1222 vaccination. The chain is built from TRBV19 and TRBJ2-2, with D hard to call. The CDR3 here is CASTREENTGELFF. In DNA form, the CDR3 reads TGTGCCAGTACTCGCGAGGAGAACACCGGGGAGCTGTTTTTT.